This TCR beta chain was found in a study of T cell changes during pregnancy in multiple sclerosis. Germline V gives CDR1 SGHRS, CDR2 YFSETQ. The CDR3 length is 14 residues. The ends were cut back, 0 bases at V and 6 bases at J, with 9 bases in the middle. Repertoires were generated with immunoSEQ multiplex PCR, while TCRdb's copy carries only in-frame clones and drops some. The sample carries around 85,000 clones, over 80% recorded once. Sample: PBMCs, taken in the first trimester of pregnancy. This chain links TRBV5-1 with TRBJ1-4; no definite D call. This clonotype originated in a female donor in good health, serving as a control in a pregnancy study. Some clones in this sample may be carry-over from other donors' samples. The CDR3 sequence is CASSLVRPDEKLFF. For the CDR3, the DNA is TGCGCCAGCAGCTTGGTCAGGCCAGATGAAAAACTGTTTTTT.